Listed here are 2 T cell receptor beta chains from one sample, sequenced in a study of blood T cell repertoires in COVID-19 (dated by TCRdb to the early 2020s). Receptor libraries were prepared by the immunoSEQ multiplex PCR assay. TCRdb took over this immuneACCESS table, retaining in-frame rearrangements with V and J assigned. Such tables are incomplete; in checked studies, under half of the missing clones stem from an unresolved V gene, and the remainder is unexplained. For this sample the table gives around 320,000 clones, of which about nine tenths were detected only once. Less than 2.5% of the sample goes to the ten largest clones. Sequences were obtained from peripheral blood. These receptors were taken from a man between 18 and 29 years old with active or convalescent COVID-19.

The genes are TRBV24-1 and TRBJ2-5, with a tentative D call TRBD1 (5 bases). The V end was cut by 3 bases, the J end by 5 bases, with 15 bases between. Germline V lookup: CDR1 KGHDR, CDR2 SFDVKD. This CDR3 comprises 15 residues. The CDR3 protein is CATSDASGAGETQYF. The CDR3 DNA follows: TGTGCCACCAGTGATGCGTCAGGCGCAGGGGAGACCCAGTACTTC.

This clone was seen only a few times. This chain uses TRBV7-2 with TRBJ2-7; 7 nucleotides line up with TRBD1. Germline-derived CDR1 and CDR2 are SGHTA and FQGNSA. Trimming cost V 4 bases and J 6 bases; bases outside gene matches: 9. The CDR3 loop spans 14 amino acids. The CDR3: CASSSRGQSVEQYF. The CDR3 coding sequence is TGTGCCAGCAGCTCCCGGGGACAGTCGGTCGAGCAGTACTTC.